This entry lists 5 T cell receptor beta chains sequenced from one sample in a study of cytomegalovirus exposure and HLA in healthy donors (dated by TCRdb to 2015 to 2018). The library was generated by the immunoSEQ multiplex PCR assay. For the multiplex PCR, a mixture combining 60 forward primers for TCR Vbeta segments and 13 reverse primers for TCR Jbeta segments was used. As stored in TCRdb, this immuneACCESS dataset retains in-frame rearrangements with V and J assigned. A fraction of the clones does not appear; measured against another copy, unresolved V genes explain less than half of the discrepancy, and the remainder lacks a known reason. The sample table records more than 40,000 clones. The top ten clones comprise 2.1% of the sample. The sample consisted of PBMCs. The receptors were gathered from a woman aged 40-49 years in good health and CMV-seronegative.

The gene calls are TRBV15 and TRBJ2-7; D might be TRBD2 (6 bases). The germline V gene encodes CDR1 LNHNV and CDR2 YYDKDF (reference sequence). Trimming took off 0 bases at V and 2 bases at J, with 11 bases between the two ends. The CDR3 totals 15 residues. The CDR3 DNA sequence: TGTGCCACCAGCAGAGAGGTTAGGAGGGCCTACGAGCAGTACTTC. This codes for CATSREVRRAYEQYF.

This sequence joins TRBV19 and TRBJ1-4; the D is unclear. The CDR3 extends over 14 amino acids. V gave up 6 bases and J gave up 5 bases, with 13 bases separating them. Germline CDR1 and CDR2: LNHDA and SQIVND (reference sequence). The CDR3 sequence is CASRPTATNEKLFF. The CDR3 DNA reads TGTGCCAGTAGGCCCACAGCCACCAATGAAAAACTGTTTTTT.

The rearrangement links TRBV6-5 to TRBJ1-2; D is possibly TRBD1 (6 bases). The V end lost 2 bases, the J end lost 3 bases, and 13 bases lay between the germline ends. Germline V lookup: CDR1 MNHEY, CDR2 SVGAGI. There are 15 residues in the CDR3. The CDR3 protein is CASSYTTRTDYGYTF. The CDR3 DNA sequence: TGTGCCAGCAGTTACACTACCCGGACAGACTATGGCTACACCTTC.

The chain joins TRBV4-1 to TRBJ1-1; D ambiguous. Germline CDR1 and CDR2: MGHRA and YSYEKL. Trimming left V 3 bases short and J 4 bases short, with 15 bases between. This CDR3 contains 15 residues. The CDR3 loop reads CASSQEQERVTEAFF. CDR3 DNA sequence: TGCGCCAGCAGCCAGGAGCAAGAACGGGTCACTGAAGCTTTCTTT.

The CDR3 coding sequence is TGTGCCAGCGGCTCCGGTTATGGCTACACCTTC. Protein product: CASGSGYGYTF. V usage is TRBV7-9 and J usage is TRBJ1-2, with no clear D. The CDR3 is 11 residues long. Germline V gives CDR1 SEHNR, CDR2 FQNEAQ (reference sequence). The V end lost 8 bases, the J end lost 5 bases, and 9 bases lay between the germline ends.